The 21 T cell receptor beta chains below all came from one sample that was sequenced in a study of blood T cell repertoires in COVID-19 (dated by TCRdb to the early 2020s). The library was produced with the immunoSEQ multiplex PCR assay. In its TCRdb copy, this immuneACCESS table keeps in-frame sequences only and misses some clones. Where compared with another copy, unresolved V genes explain less than half of these, and the others have no known cause. The sample records 90,000 to 110,000 clones, about three quarters of which are singletons. The biggest ten clones account for approximately 19% of the sample. The sequenced sample was peripheral blood. These receptors were obtained from a woman in her 70s with acute or convalescent COVID-19.

The CDR3, as DNA: TGCGCCAGCAAACTCCAAGGGGGGGCAACAGATACGCAGTATTTT. Residues: CASKLQGGATDTQYF. The rearrangement uses TRBV10-2 and TRBJ2-3; weak D call: TRBD2 (7 bases). The CDR3 has 15 amino acids. Germline V gene data show CDR1 as WSHSY and CDR2 as SAAADI. The ends were cut back, 7 bases at V and 3 bases at J, with 17 bases in the middle.

The rearrangement links TRBV19 to TRBJ2-5; D uncertain. Germline V gene sequence: CDR1 LNHDA, CDR2 SQIVND (reference sequence). This CDR3 spans 13 amino acids. The ends were cut back, 3 bases at V and 1 base at J, with 6 bases in the middle. This CDR3 reads CASSIFIQETQYF. CDR3 sequence (DNA): TGTGCCAGTAGTATCTTTATCCAAGAGACCCAGTACTTC.

The rearrangement joins TRBV6-6 to TRBJ1-2, with a tentative D call TRBD1 (5 bases). The germline gives CDR1 MNHNY, CDR2 SVGAGI (reference sequence). CDR3 size: 15 residues. V was trimmed by 5 bases and J by 5 bases, leaving 18 bases between them. CDR3 sequence (DNA): TGTGCCAGCAGTACCTTTCGACAGTTAGAATATGGCTACACCTTC. It specifies CASSTFRQLEYGYTF.

CDR3 loop: CASSSRPGLYGYTF. CDR3 bases: TGTGCCAGCAGCTCCCGGCCAGGGCTATATGGCTACACCTTC. The rearrangement links TRBV7-8 to TRBJ1-2, with D possibly matching TRBD1 (5 bases). The CDR3 has 14 residues. CDR1 is SGHVS and CDR2 is FQNEAQ in the germline V gene. Trimming left V 4 bases short and J 5 bases short, with 14 bases between.

The chain uses TRBV15 and TRBJ1-4; TRBD1 aligns across 8 bases. Trimming at V came to 0 bases and at J to 3 bases, leaving 6 bases not matched to a gene. The CDR3 has 17 amino acids. Germline CDR1 and CDR2: LNHNV and YYDKDF (reference sequence). CDR3 DNA sequence: TGTGCCACCAGCAGAGATGACAGGGGAGGCCCTAATGAAAAACTGTTTTTT. Translating gives CATSRDDRGGPNEKLFF.

The rearrangement links TRBV5-1 to TRBJ1-4; D is possibly TRBD1 (6 bases). V was clipped by 2 bases and J by 0 bases, with 11 bases between them. CDR1 SGHRS and CDR2 YFSETQ come from the germline V gene. The CDR3 loop spans 16 amino acids. CDR3 DNA sequence: TGCGCCAGCAGCTTCTCTTACAGGGCAACTAATGAAAAACTGTTTTTT. Protein product: CASSFSYRATNEKLFF.

The J gene is TRBJ2-2, the V gene TRBV13; D is possibly TRBD2 (5 bases). Germline CDR1 and CDR2: PRHDT and FYEKMQ (reference sequence). The germline V and J ends were trimmed by 5 bases and 2 bases, with 12 bases remaining between them. The CDR3 length is 15 residues. The CDR3 nucleotides read TGTGCCAGCAGCCAACGGACTTCCAACACCGGGGAGCTGTTTTTT. Its translation: CASSQRTSNTGELFF.

The chain has TRBV29-1 and TRBJ2-7; D uncertain. V was clipped by 4 bases and J by 3 bases, with 10 bases between them. CDR1 is SQVTM, CDR2 ANQGSEA, per germline. The length of the CDR3 is 12 residues. The CDR3 region is CSVVSSFYEQYF. The CDR3 coding sequence is TGCAGCGTTGTATCCTCTTTCTACGAGCAGTACTTC.

The gene calls are TRBV30 and TRBJ1-2; 8 bases map to TRBD1. V lost 2 bases to trimming and J lost 4 bases; unmatched junction nucleotides: 6. This CDR3 spans 14 amino acids. Germline V gene lookup returns CDR1 GTSNPN and CDR2 SVGIG (reference sequence). CDR3 coding DNA: TGTGCCTGGAGTCCTACAGGGGGGATCTATGGCTACACCTTC. Translated: CAWSPTGGIYGYTF. The full variable domain, in which reference TRBV30 and TRBJ1-2 provide the parts outside the CDR3, is SQTIHQWPATLVQPVGSPLSLECTVEGTSNPNLYWYRQAAGRGLQLLFYSVGIGQISSEVPQNLSASRPQDRQFILSSKKLLLSDSGFYLCAWSPTGGIYGYTFGSGTRLTVV.

The chain uses TRBV20-1 and TRBJ2-5; no firm D call. The germline V and J ends were trimmed by 6 bases and 1 base, with 6 bases remaining between them. This CDR3 comprises 11 residues. CDR1 is DFQATT and CDR2 is SNEGSKA in the germline V gene (reference sequence). The CDR3, as DNA: TGCAGTGCCAGCGCCCAAGAGACCCAGTACTTC. This encodes CSASAQETQYF.

The genes are TRBV5-1 and TRBJ1-2; 12 bases match TRBD1. Looked up from germline, CDR1 is SGHRS and CDR2 is YFSETQ. Unmatched junction bases numbered 9, after V lost 3 bases and J lost 3 bases. The CDR3 totals 17 residues. The CDR3 region is CASSSGTGGTSDYGYTF. The CDR3 bases are TGCGCCAGCAGCTCCGGGACAGGGGGCACCTCCGACTATGGCTACACCTTC.

The J gene is TRBJ2-2, the V gene TRBV3-1 (or the pseudogene TRBV3-2); D perhaps matches TRBD1 (5 bases). CDR1 and CDR2 (germline): LGHDT, YNNKEL (reference sequence). Trimming stripped 2 bases from V and 5 bases from J, with 6 bases between. This CDR3 has 13 amino acids. CDR3 bases: TGTGCCAGCAGCCAAAGGGGAACCGGGGAGCTGTTTTTT. This sequence encodes CASSQRGTGELFF.

This clone was seen more than once but under ten times. The CDR3 DNA sequence: TGTGCCAGCAGCCCACGGGACACCCGTAGCACAGATACGCAGTATTTT. Encoded protein: CASSPRDTRSTDTQYF. The chain is built from TRBV7-2 and TRBJ2-3; a possible D gene is TRBD1 (6 bases). This CDR3 comprises 16 residues. From germline, CDR1 is SGHTA and CDR2 FQGNSA. Trimming removed 5 bases from V and 0 bases from J, with 15 bases in between. The variable domain in full, with the rest retrieved from reference TRBV7-2 and TRBJ2-3, is GAGVSQSPSNKVTEKGKDVELRCDPISGHTALYWYRQSLGQGLEFLIYFQGNSAPDKSGLPSDRFSAERTGGSVSTLTIQRTQQEDSAVYLCASSPRDTRSTDTQYFGPGTRLTVL.

At least ten counts were recorded for this clone. This chain's CDR3 is CASSGRGLDQPQHF. In nucleotides, the CDR3 is TGTGCCAGCAGCGGGCGGGGGCTAGATCAGCCCCAGCATTTT. The chain recombines TRBV7-8 with TRBJ1-5; weak D call: TRBD1 (6 bases). CDR3 length: 14 residues. Trimming shortened V by 5 bases and J by 5 bases, and 13 bases separated the two germline ends. Germline lookup yields CDR1 SGHVS and CDR2 FQNEAQ.

J is TRBJ1-6 and V is TRBV5-4, with 9 bases aligning to TRBD1. From germline, CDR1 is SGHNT and CDR2 YYREEE (reference sequence). V lost 4 bases and J lost 8; bases outside the gene matches: 7. The CDR3 has 15 amino acids. The CDR3 loop reads CASSRGTGRDSPLHF. CDR3 in DNA: TGTGCCAGCAGCAGGGGGACAGGGCGGGATTCACCCCTCCACTTT.

The table lists this clone with a few counts. The rearrangement links TRBV30 to TRBJ2-7; D is undetermined. The V end was cut by 8 bases, the J end by 0 bases, with 14 bases between. The CDR3 covers 13 residues. Germline CDR1 reads GTSNPN; CDR2 reads SVGIG (reference sequence). Here the CDR3 reads CAGEDRSSYEQYF. In DNA, the CDR3 is TGTGCCGGTGAAGACCGGAGCTCCTACGAGCAGTACTTC.

The table lists this clone with a count of one. The CDR3 DNA reads TGTGCCAGCAGTGAAGGTGCCAGGGTGGGGGGCTACACCTTC. Translating it yields CASSEGARVGGYTF. The chain has TRBV6-1 and TRBJ1-2; a possible D gene is TRBD1 (5 bases). Germline CDR1 MNHNS, CDR2 SASEGT. CDR3 length: 14 residues. Trimming removed 1 base from V and 8 bases from J, with 14 bases in between.

The chain uses TRBV5-1 and TRBJ1-2; D unclear. This CDR3 comprises 14 residues. CDR1 is SGHRS and CDR2 is YFSETQ in the germline V gene. V shed 4 bases and J shed 8 bases, with 18 bases lying between them. The chain's CDR3 is CASSPRSGLLGYTF. In nucleotides, the CDR3 is TGCGCCAGCAGCCCCAGGAGCGGCCTTCTCGGCTACACCTTC.

V usage is TRBV5-1 and J usage is TRBJ2-2; 14 bases map to TRBD2. Germline V gene data show CDR1 as SGHRS and CDR2 as YFSETQ. The CDR3 covers 16 residues. J gave up 4 bases and V 4 bases, and 3 bases lay outside the gene matches. CDR3 loop: CASSLGTSGGTGELFF. In DNA form, the CDR3 reads TGCGCCAGCAGCCTGGGGACTAGCGGGGGCACCGGGGAGCTGTTTTTT.

This clone was seen more than once but under ten times. The J gene is TRBJ1-4, the V gene TRBV5-6; 10 bases are a match to TRBD1. Germline V gene data show CDR1 as SGHDT and CDR2 as YYEEEE. This CDR3 contains 18 residues. Unmatched junction bases numbered 16, after V lost 4 bases and J lost 7 bases. Here the CDR3 reads CASSPRDRGKGGGEKLFF. DNA of the CDR3: TGTGCCAGCAGCCCCAGGGACAGGGGAAAGGGAGGAGGTGAAAAACTGTTTTTT.

The sample holds a few counts of this clone. The chain is built from TRBV19 and TRBJ1-5, with D possibly being TRBD1 (5 bases). Trimming took 10 bases from V and 4 from J, leaving 26 bases between them. This CDR3 is built from 17 residues. CDR1 is LNHDA, CDR2 SQIVND, per germline (reference sequence). CDR3 in amino acids: CATTTNGGSVLNQPQHF. The CDR3 bases are TGTGCCACTACAACTAATGGGGGGTCGGTACTTAATCAGCCCCAGCATTTT.